Listed here is a single T cell receptor (beta chain). Vbeta (60) and Jbeta (13) primers were used in the PCR. Assay: immunoSEQ multiplex PCR; the TCRdb copy retains only in-frame clones and omits some. The sample includes about 140,000 clones, more than 75% seen only once; the top ten take around 3.1%. Germline V gene data show CDR1 as SQVTM and CDR2 as ANQGSEA. This CDR3 comprises 14 residues. Trimming cost V 4 bases and J 2 bases; bases outside gene matches: 6. This record comes from a study of cytomegalovirus exposure and HLA in healthy donors. The chain combines TRBV29-1 with TRBJ1-2; 8 bases match TRBD1. The sample taken for sequencing was PBMCs. The sequence derives from a female donor in good health and CMV-seronegative. As DNA, the CDR3 is TGCAGCGTTGGGGGGACAGGTTTAAACTATGGCTACACCTTC. This sequence encodes CSVGGTGLNYGYTF.